The 29 T cell receptor beta chains given below trace back to one sample, sequenced in a study of shared clonotypes between healthy human individuals. It was CD45RO-negative cells, positively selected for CCR7, that made up naive CD8 cells, with terminally differentiated effector memory CD45RA+ cells excluded. TCRdb's copy holds only in-frame clones and misses some; the assay was immunoSEQ multiplex PCR. The sample lists about 2.2 million clones; 80% to 95% were seen once. Sequenced sample: naive CD8+ T cells from PBMCs. The receptors derive from a man in his late teens or twenties in good health. Some clones in this sample may be carry-over from other donors' samples.

The CDR3 sequence: CASSFTARGAEAFF. The CDR3 DNA follows: TGTGCCAGCAGCTTCACCGCGAGGGGCGCTGAAGCTTTCTTT. The V and J genes are TRBV7-3 and TRBJ1-1; D perhaps matches TRBD1 (5 bases). The CDR3 is 14 amino acids. V lost 3 bases to trimming and J lost 6 bases, with 14 bases between them. Germline CDR1 is SGHTA and CDR2 is FQGTGA.

The rearrangement joins TRBV7-7 to TRBJ2-1; TRBD2 matches at 9 bases. This CDR3 is 15 amino acids long. Germline lookup yields CDR1 SSHAT and CDR2 FNYEAQ (reference sequence). With 5 bases clipped from V and 7 bases from J, the junction kept 9 bases outside the gene matches. CDR3 coding DNA: TGTGCCAGCAGCCCCACGGGACTAGCTTGGAATGAGCAGTTCTTC. It yields the protein CASSPTGLAWNEQFF.

V usage is TRBV27 and J usage is TRBJ2-7, with unresolved D. CDR1 is MNHEY and CDR2 is SMNVEV in the germline V gene (reference sequence). The CDR3 extends over 14 amino acids. V was pared by 5 bases and J by 2 bases, with 13 bases between. This CDR3 is CASSPLDHTYEQYF. For the CDR3, the DNA is TGTGCCAGCAGTCCTTTGGATCATACCTACGAGCAGTACTTC.

The chain uses TRBV11-2 and TRBJ2-7; D is perhaps TRBD2 (5 bases). Germline loops: CDR1 SGHAT, CDR2 FQNNGV. Trimming stripped 4 bases from V and 4 bases from J, with 17 bases between. The CDR3 extends over 15 amino acids. CDR3 protein: CASSSAAGRGYEQYF. The CDR3 coding sequence is TGTGCCAGCAGCTCCGCTGCCGGGCGCGGGTACGAGCAGTACTTC.

J is TRBJ2-7 and V is TRBV10-3; possibly TRBD1 or TRBD2 for D (5 bases each). The CDR3 is 16 residues long. Per germline, CDR1 ENHRY and CDR2 SYGVKD. V dropped 2 bases and J dropped 6 bases, with 20 bases sitting between them. Here the CDR3 DNA reads TGTGCCATCAGTGAGAATCGGGGCAGCGGTCCTTTCGAGCAGTACTTC. It specifies CAISENRGSGPFEQYF.

This chain uses TRBV7-9 with TRBJ2-3; D call uncertain. Germline V lookup: CDR1 SEHNR, CDR2 FQNEAQ (reference sequence). Deletions cut 7 bases from V and 2 bases from J, with 19 bases between. This CDR3 has 16 amino acids. CDR3 coding DNA: TGTGCCAGCACCTATCGGGTGGGTCTCCACACAGATACGCAGTATTTT. Protein product: CASTYRVGLHTDTQYF.

With regard to this clone: Since a far larger clone is one base different, this is likely a read error. The chain is built from TRBV6-5 and TRBJ2-7, with 11 bases matching TRBD2. There are 13 residues in the CDR3. The germline V gene has CDR1 MNHEY and CDR2 SVGAGI. V lost 10 bases and J lost 2; bases outside the gene matches: 4. The CDR3 region is CATASGRTYEQYF. For the CDR3, the DNA is TGTGCCACGGCTAGCGGGAGGACCTACGAGCAGTACTTC.

The V and J genes are TRBV27 and TRBJ2-3, with 9 bases aligning to TRBD2. The CDR3 spans 17 residues. The germline V gene has CDR1 MNHEY and CDR2 SMNVEV (reference sequence). V was clipped by 6 bases and J by 2 bases; unmatched bases: 12. The CDR3 sequence: CASSDLMREGYTDTQYF. The CDR3 region has the DNA TGTGCCAGCAGCGACCTTATGCGGGAGGGATACACAGATACGCAGTATTTT.

The sample holds one count of this clone. The genes are TRBV29-1 and TRBJ1-5, with 9 bases identical to TRBD1. The CDR3 contains 14 residues. Per germline, CDR1 SQVTM and CDR2 ANQGSEA. The junction had 4 bases not matched to a gene; V was cut back by 1 base and J by 6 bases. CDR3 nucleotide sequence: TGCAGCGTTGAAGGGGGACAGGGCGGTCAGCCCCAGCATTTT. It translates to CSVEGGQGGQPQHF.

This clone was picked up one time. V gene TRBV7-9 combines with J gene TRBJ1-2; D call uncertain. Trimming cost V 5 bases and J 4 bases, with 11 bases left between them. Germline lookup yields CDR1 SEHNR and CDR2 FQNEAQ (reference sequence). The CDR3 runs 13 residues. The chain's CDR3 is CASSVSFPYGYTF. Here the CDR3 DNA reads TGTGCCAGCAGCGTATCATTCCCCTATGGCTACACCTTC.

The rearrangement links TRBV30 to TRBJ1-2; 10 nucleotides match TRBD1. This CDR3 is built from 15 residues. V shed 5 bases and J 1 base; nucleotides not matched to a gene: 7. CDR1 is GTSNPN and CDR2 is SVGIG in the germline V gene (reference sequence). The CDR3 sequence is CAWDRGQKGNYGYTF. In nucleotides, the CDR3 is TGTGCCTGGGACAGGGGGCAGAAGGGTAACTATGGCTACACCTTC.

The chain has TRBV7-6 and TRBJ2-7; perhaps D is TRBD1 or TRBD2 (7 bases each). V lost 5 bases, J lost 7 bases, and 21 bases lay in between. The CDR3 runs 15 residues. CDR1 and CDR2 from the germline V gene are SGHVS and FNYEAQ. CDR3: CASSPGGGGPREQYF. As DNA, the CDR3 is TGTGCCAGCAGCCCAGGGGGGGGAGGGCCGAGGGAGCAGTACTTC. Drawing the rest from reference TRBV7-6 and TRBJ2-7, the complete variable domain is GAGVSQSPRYKVTKRGQDVALRCDPISGHVSLYWYRQALGQGPEFLTYFNYEAQQDKSGLPNDRFSAERPEGSISTLTIQRTEQRDSAMYRCASSPGGGGPREQYFGPGTRLTVT.

This chain connects TRBV11-2 to TRBJ2-7, with 8 bases fitting TRBD1. This CDR3 has 15 amino acids. The germline V gene has CDR1 SGHAT and CDR2 FQNNGV. Germline trimming cut 4 bases from V and 7 bases from J; bases unmatched to any gene: 12. The CDR3 here is CASSSAPQGAREQYF. The CDR3, as DNA: TGTGCCAGCAGCTCCGCACCGCAGGGGGCGCGGGAGCAGTACTTC. Drawing the rest from reference TRBV11-2 and TRBJ2-7, the complete variable domain is EAGVAQSPRYKIIEKRQSVAFWCNPISGHATLYWYQQILGQGPKLLIQFQNNGVVDDSQLPKDRFSAERLKGVDSTLKIQPAKLEDSAVYLCASSSAPQGAREQYFGPGTRLTVT.

This chain joins TRBV10-3 and TRBJ1-3; TRBD1 matches at 8 bases. Unmatched junction bases numbered 9, after V lost 6 bases and J lost 2 bases. CDR3 length: 16 residues. CDR1 and CDR2 from the germline V gene are ENHRY and SYGVKD. CDR3 DNA: TGTGCCATCAGCACTCTGGACAGGGAAGCTGGAAACACCATATATTTT. Translation: CAISTLDREAGNTIYF.

To note about this clone: The same CDR3 arises from other DNA sequences in this sample as well. The J gene is TRBJ1-2, the V gene TRBV5-1; TRBD1 matches 7 bases. The germline V gene has CDR1 SGHRS and CDR2 YFSETQ. The length of the CDR3 is 13 residues. The V segment lost 0 bases and the J segment 8 bases; nucleotides outside the gene matches: 4. The CDR3 DNA sequence: TGCGCCAGCAGCTTGGCCACAGGGGACGGCTACACCTTC. Translation gives CASSLATGDGYTF.

CDR3 bases: TGCAGCGCACCGGGACTAGCGGGAGGCTCGGCAGATACGCAGTATTTT. Its protein is CSAPGLAGGSADTQYF. The chain combines TRBV29-1 with TRBJ2-3; 15 nucleotides match TRBD2. V lost 7 bases, J lost 4 bases, and 9 bases stayed unmatched. From germline, CDR1 is SQVTM and CDR2 ANQGSEA. CDR3 length equals 16 residues.

This chain connects TRBV10-3 to TRBJ2-1; TRBD2 matches 13 bases. Germline-derived CDR1 and CDR2 are ENHRY and SYGVKD. J gave up 6 bases and V 4 bases, and 0 bases lay outside the gene matches. This CDR3 has 14 residues. CDR3 nucleotides: TGTGCCATCAGTGGGACTAGCGGGAGCAATGAGCAGTTCTTC. Protein: CAISGTSGSNEQFF.

J is TRBJ2-7 and V is TRBV7-9; TRBD2 is a possible D gene (5 bases). CDR1 is SEHNR and CDR2 is FQNEAQ in the germline V gene (reference sequence). The CDR3 covers 15 residues. Trimming pared 0 bases from V and 2 bases from J, leaving 11 bases between. CDR3 residues: CASSLAAGLAYEQYF. CDR3 nucleotides: TGTGCCAGCAGCTTAGCGGCAGGACTTGCCTACGAGCAGTACTTC.

The V gene is TRBV4-3, the J gene TRBJ2-1; 8 positions match TRBD1. Germline V gene data show CDR1 as LGHNA and CDR2 as YSLEER. Unmatched junction bases numbered 11, after V lost 1 base and J lost 3 bases. The CDR3 length is 18 residues. The CDR3 DNA reads as TGCGCCAGCAGCCAAGGGAGCTTTGGCAGGGGGCTCTACAATGAGCAGTTCTTC. Protein product: CASSQGSFGRGLYNEQFF.

V usage is TRBV6-7 and J usage is TRBJ2-7; D is uncertain. TRBV6-7 is an ORF, and what it does is uncertain. Trimming stripped 4 bases from V and 6 bases from J, with 13 bases between. This CDR3 is built from 13 residues. The CDR3 protein is CASSFRWGLEQYF. CDR3 sequence (DNA): TGTGCCAGCAGTTTTAGGTGGGGTCTCGAGCAGTACTTC.

The V and J genes are TRBV13 and TRBJ1-1; maybe TRBD1 (5 bases). In germline, CDR1 is PRHDT, CDR2 FYEKMQ (reference sequence). CDR3 length equals 15 residues. V lost 5 bases and J 4 bases, leaving 17 bases between the germline ends. CDR3 loop: CASSQKGSGGTEAFF. DNA of the CDR3: TGTGCCAGCAGCCAAAAGGGGAGTGGAGGCACTGAAGCTTTCTTT.

The chain combines TRBV15 with TRBJ2-7; D might be TRBD1 (6 bases). This CDR3 spans 18 amino acids. Deletions cut 5 bases from V and 0 bases from J, with 23 bases between. In germline, CDR1 is LNHNV, CDR2 YYDKDF (reference sequence). The CDR3: CATSDPRSRDKHSYEQYF. Written as DNA, the CDR3 is TGTGCCACCAGCGACCCCCGAAGCCGGGACAAACACTCCTACGAGCAGTACTTC.

This rearrangement joins TRBV5-4 to TRBJ2-1; possible D gene TRBD1, 6 bases. Trimming shortened V by 7 bases and J by 5 bases, and 22 bases separated the two germline ends. CDR1 and CDR2 from the germline V gene are SGHNT and YYREEE (reference sequence). The CDR3 spans 16 residues. The CDR3 spells CASQGTLKHLDNEQFF. The CDR3 bases are TGTGCCAGCCAGGGGACCTTAAAACATTTAGACAATGAGCAGTTCTTC.

The V and J genes are TRBV30 and TRBJ2-7; TRBD1 aligns across 9 bases. The CDR3 totals 15 residues. With 3 bases clipped from V and 6 bases from J, the junction kept 12 bases outside the gene matches. From germline, CDR1 is GTSNPN and CDR2 SVGIG (reference sequence). The CDR3 sequence is CAWSLQNRGLIEQYF. CDR3 nucleotides: TGTGCCTGGAGCCTACAAAACAGGGGGCTCATCGAGCAGTACTTC.

The J gene is TRBJ1-2, the V gene TRBV28; 8 bases fit TRBD1. The CDR3 spans 14 residues. In germline, CDR1 is MDHEN, CDR2 SYDVKM. The ends lost 6 bases at V and 4 bases at J; junction bases unmatched: 7. The CDR3 region is CASRRTGSGYGYTF. DNA for the CDR3: TGTGCCAGCAGACGGACAGGGAGCGGCTATGGCTACACCTTC.

In regard to this clone: The same CDR3 can be traced to other DNA sequences in this sample. V gene TRBV6-5 combines with J gene TRBJ2-1; 8 nucleotides line up with TRBD2. This CDR3 contains 15 residues. V trimming: 5 bases; J trimming: 0 bases; junction bases outside the gene matches: 3. The germline V gene encodes CDR1 MNHEY and CDR2 SVGAGI. This chain's CDR3 is CASSTSGSSYNEQFF. The CDR3 DNA reads TGTGCCAGCAGTACTAGCGGCAGCTCCTACAATGAGCAGTTCTTC.

This chain uses TRBV9 with TRBJ1-2; TRBD1 matches 8 bases. This CDR3 comprises 13 residues. Germline CDR1 reads SGDLS; CDR2 reads YYNGEE. Unmatched junction bases numbered 7, after V lost 5 bases and J lost 7 bases. The CDR3 DNA sequence: TGTGCCAGCAGTGGACAGGGAGGGGGTGGCTACACCTTC. Translation gives CASSGQGGGGYTF.

The chain combines TRBV27 with TRBJ2-1, with 11 bases that match TRBD1. In germline, CDR1 is MNHEY, CDR2 SMNVEV (reference sequence). The CDR3 covers 16 residues. V was pared by 5 bases and J by 2 bases, with 5 bases of the junction left unmatched. The CDR3 reads CASSPPGQGAYNEQFF. In DNA form, the CDR3 reads TGTGCCAGCAGTCCACCGGGACAGGGGGCCTACAATGAGCAGTTCTTC.

The gene calls are TRBV12-5 and TRBJ2-1; TRBD2 aligns across 9 bases. The CDR3 extends over 15 amino acids. The V gene end was trimmed by 5 bases and the J gene end by 4 bases; junction bases not matched to a gene: 6. The germline gives CDR1 LGHNT, CDR2 FRNRAP. The CDR3, as DNA: TGTGCTAGTGGTCCGGGACTAGCCAGATACAATGAGCAGTTCTTC. It yields the protein CASGPGLARYNEQFF.